These 27 T cell receptor beta chains originate from one sample sequenced in a study of cytomegalovirus exposure and HLA in healthy donors. Primers included in the PCR were 60 Vbeta and 13 Jbeta primers. Libraries were prepared by immunoSEQ multiplex PCR; TCRdb keeps only in-frame clonotypes and omits some of them. The sample records some 150,000 clones, over 80% being singletons. The sample taken for sequencing was PBMCs. The source is a male donor in good health and CMV-seronegative.

This clone appeared once. The chain employs TRBV18 and TRBJ2-1, with D possibly being TRBD2 (6 bases). The ends were cut back, 3 bases at V and 0 bases at J, with 9 bases in the middle. The length of the CDR3 is 15 residues. CDR1 and CDR2 from the germline V gene are KGHSH and LQKENI. CDR3 sequence: CASSPRDSSYNEQFF. In DNA, the CDR3 is TGTGCCAGCTCACCGCGGGATTCCTCCTACAATGAGCAGTTCTTC.

The rearrangement joins TRBV7-2 to TRBJ1-3, with D perhaps TRBD1 (6 bases). The germline gives CDR1 SGHTA, CDR2 FQGNSA. Trimming took off 0 bases at V and 0 bases at J, with 18 bases between the two ends. The CDR3 is made up of 19 amino acids. The CDR3, as DNA: TGTGCCAGCAGCTTAGCGGGGAGTGACACAGGGAGCTCTGGAAACACCATATATTTT. Residues: CASSLAGSDTGSSGNTIYF.

J is TRBJ2-1 and V is TRBV5-6; possible D gene TRBD2, 5 bases. The CDR3 sequence is 12 residues long. Germline V gene data show CDR1 as SGHDT and CDR2 as YYEEEE. Trimming took 4 bases from V and 7 from J, leaving 9 bases between them. The CDR3 spells CASSASGNEQFF. The CDR3 DNA is TGTGCCAGCAGCGCGAGCGGAAATGAGCAGTTCTTC. Full variable domain (outside the CDR3, taken from reference TRBV5-6 and TRBJ2-1): DAGVTQSPTHLIKTRGQQVTLRCSPKSGHDTVSWYQQALGQGPQFIFQYYEEEERQRGNFPDRFSGHQFPNYSSELNVNALLLGDSALYLCASSASGNEQFFGPGTRLTVL.

The V call is TRBV6-5, the J call TRBJ1-5, with a possible D match to TRBD1 (6 bases). The CDR3 sequence is 14 residues long. CDR1 is MNHEY, CDR2 SVGAGI, per germline. The germline V and J ends were trimmed by 6 bases and 6 bases, with 15 bases remaining between them. CDR3 sequence reads: CASSPRGAPQPQHF. The CDR3 nucleotides are TGTGCCAGCAGCCCGCGGGGGGCCCCTCAGCCCCAGCATTTT.

This sequence joins TRBV7-2 and TRBJ2-3; D possibly corresponds to TRBD2 (5 bases). The V and J ends lost 3 bases and 2 bases respectively, with 12 bases between them. This CDR3 is 15 amino acids long. The V gene's germline CDR1 is SGHTA and CDR2 FQGNSA. In DNA form, the CDR3 reads TGTGCCAGCAGCTTCGCTCGGACTTACACAGATACGCAGTATTTT. Translating it yields CASSFARTYTDTQYF.

The V gene is TRBV6-4, the J gene TRBJ2-2, with TRBD2 identical over 9 bases. The germline gives CDR1 MRHNA, CDR2 SNTAGT. The V segment lost 0 bases and the J segment 7 bases; nucleotides outside the gene matches: 6. The length of the CDR3 is 16 residues. The CDR3 DNA sequence: TGTGCCAGCAGTGACTCGTCTAGCGGGAAGGTCGGGGAGCTGTTTTTT. Protein sequence: CASSDSSSGKVGELFF.

CDR3 DNA sequence: TGTGCCAGCAGCTTCTCTGGACAGTCTAGCACAGATACGCAGTATTTT. Translation: CASSFSGQSSTDTQYF. The chain has TRBV7-2 and TRBJ2-3; D possibly corresponds to TRBD1 (6 bases). CDR1 and CDR2 (germline): SGHTA, FQGNSA. V was trimmed by 3 bases and J by 0 bases, leaving 13 bases between them. This CDR3 comprises 16 residues.

V usage is TRBV23-1 and J usage is TRBJ2-6; 7 nucleotides line up with TRBD1. TRBV23-1 is an open reading frame, and its role is uncertain. The CDR3 has 16 residues. The V and J ends lost 2 bases and 1 base, in that order; junction bases with no gene match: 2. The CDR3 DNA reads as TGCGCCAGCAGTCAAAACAGGGGTTCTGGGGCCAACGTCCTGACTTTC. Protein product: CASSQNRGSGANVLTF.

Note on this clone: The junction differs from germline at one of its ends, possibly a read error. The rearrangement links TRBV20-1 to TRBJ1-2, with D perhaps matching TRBD1 (6 bases). There are 11 residues in the CDR3. Germline loops: CDR1 DFQATT, CDR2 SNEGSKA (reference sequence). Here the CDR3 DNA reads TGTAGTGCTCATGGACAGTATGGCTACACCTTC. This gives the protein CSAHGQYGYTF.

The chain recombines TRBV9 with TRBJ2-1; D perhaps matches TRBD1 (5 bases). Germline V gene data show CDR1 as SGDLS and CDR2 as YYNGEE. The germline V and J ends were trimmed by 3 bases and 5 bases, with 18 bases remaining between them. The length of the CDR3 is 16 residues. CDR3 amino acids: CASSGTQGLRNNEQFF. The CDR3 DNA is TGTGCCAGCAGCGGTACTCAGGGCCTAAGAAACAATGAGCAGTTCTTC.

The chain carries TRBV23-1 and TRBJ2-7, with 10 bases fitting TRBD1. TRBV23-1 is an ORF for which the function is uncertain. There are 15 residues in the CDR3. Losses at the gene ends were 3 bases for V and 3 bases for J; bases not matched to a gene: 5. CDR3 protein: CASSHLRTGGYEQYF. The CDR3 DNA is TGCGCCAGCAGTCACCTTCGGACAGGGGGCTACGAGCAGTACTTC.

This clone was picked up a small number of times. J is TRBJ1-1 and V is TRBV13, with D hard to call. V was shortened by 5 bases and J by 1 base, with 11 bases between the two germline ends. The germline V gene encodes CDR1 PRHDT and CDR2 FYEKMQ (reference sequence). This CDR3 spans 14 amino acids. The CDR3: CASSPSLENTEAFF. In DNA form, the CDR3 reads TGTGCCAGCAGCCCCTCCTTAGAGAACACTGAAGCTTTCTTT.

V usage is TRBV5-6 and J usage is TRBJ2-2, with 7 bases matching TRBD2. After removal of 3 bases from V and 0 bases from J, the junction contained 8 bases not matched to a gene. CDR3 length: 17 amino acids. CDR1 and CDR2 (germline): SGHDT, YYEEEE. CDR3: CASSWGGLLANTGELFF. The CDR3 nucleotides are TGTGCCAGCAGCTGGGGGGGGTTGCTCGCGAACACCGGGGAGCTGTTTTTT.

The V gene is TRBV5-4, the J gene TRBJ2-1; TRBD2 is a possible D gene (6 bases). The ends were cut back, 1 base at V and 4 bases at J, with 15 bases in the middle. There are 16 residues in the CDR3. Germline lookup yields CDR1 SGHNT and CDR2 YYREEE (reference sequence). Here the CDR3 reads CASSLPTGTAYNEQFF. In DNA, the CDR3 is TGTGCCAGCAGCTTGCCTACCGGGACTGCTTACAATGAGCAGTTCTTC.

This clone was seen a few times. V gene TRBV29-1 combines with J gene TRBJ2-7; D unresolved. This CDR3 region has 18 residues. Germline lookup yields CDR1 SQVTM and CDR2 ANQGSEA. V lost 5 bases and J lost 2, with 28 bases in between. CDR3 in amino acids: CSVSDHRRSSLLPYEQYF. The CDR3 DNA reads as TGCAGCGTTTCCGACCATCGGAGAAGTTCCCTGCTACCCTACGAGCAGTACTTC.

The chain links TRBV5-1 to TRBJ1-4, with 8 bases matching TRBD1. The CDR3 is 14 amino acids. CDR1 SGHRS and CDR2 YFSETQ come from the germline V gene. V lost 0 bases to trimming and J lost 8 bases; unmatched junction nucleotides: 3. In DNA form, the CDR3 reads TGCGCCAGCAGCTTGGGACAGGGGAAGGAAAAACTGTTTTTT. It translates to CASSLGQGKEKLFF.

This chain connects TRBV28 to TRBJ2-1, with D uncertain. V lost 4 bases, J lost 9 bases, and 7 bases lay in between. This CDR3 spans 11 amino acids. Germline V gene lookup returns CDR1 MDHEN and CDR2 SYDVKM. CDR3 amino acids: CASSSLSEQFF. The DNA for the CDR3 is TGTGCCAGCAGTTCCCTCTCTGAGCAGTTCTTC.

V gene TRBV7-6 combines with J gene TRBJ2-7; the match to TRBD1 covers 8 bases. CDR1 is SGHVS, CDR2 FNYEAQ, per germline. V lost 6 bases to trimming and J lost 5 bases; unmatched junction nucleotides: 6. CDR3 length: 13 residues. This chain's CDR3 is CASSSRQGHEQYF. DNA of the CDR3: TGTGCCAGCAGTTCCCGACAGGGGCACGAGCAGTACTTC.

The chain joins TRBV19 to TRBJ2-5; tentatively, D is TRBD1 (5 bases). Germline V gene data show CDR1 as LNHDA and CDR2 as SQIVND (reference sequence). The CDR3 covers 14 residues. With 4 bases removed from V and 4 bases from J, the gap between germline ends came to 13 bases. The CDR3 region is CASSNQRGRETQYF. The CDR3 bases are TGTGCCAGTAGTAACCAAAGGGGTAGAGAGACCCAGTACTTC.

The CDR3 DNA reads TGTGCCAGCTCATCGAGTGAGCAGTTCTTC. Amino acids: CASSSSEQFF. The chain combines TRBV18 with TRBJ2-1, with D unresolved. V shed 5 bases and J shed 9 bases, with 5 bases lying between them. CDR1 and CDR2 from the germline V gene are KGHSH and LQKENI. The CDR3 is made up of 10 amino acids.

V gene TRBV27 combines with J gene TRBJ1-5; D is uncertain. The CDR3 has 13 residues. CDR1 MNHEY and CDR2 SMNVEV come from the germline V gene (reference sequence). Trimming took off 1 base at V and 5 bases at J, with 6 bases between the two ends. In nucleotides, the CDR3 is TGTGCCAGCAGTTTATATATATATCAGCCCCAGCATTTT. This gives the protein CASSLYIYQPQHF.

This chain joins TRBV10-2 and TRBJ2-5; weak D call: TRBD1 (6 bases). The CDR3 contains 14 residues. Trimming cost V 6 bases and J 4 bases, with 15 bases left between them. From germline, CDR1 is WSHSY and CDR2 SAAADI. The CDR3 DNA sequence: TGCGCCAGCAGACAACAGGGCCAGGGAGAGACCCAGTACTTC. This codes for CASRQQGQGETQYF.

This chain uses TRBV2 with TRBJ2-7; D remains unclear. The germline V gene encodes CDR1 SNHLY and CDR2 FYNNEI. V was pared by 2 bases and J by 9 bases, with 20 bases between. The CDR3 length is 15 residues. Written as DNA, the CDR3 is TGTGCCAGCAGTGAAACCCCCGGCCTCGGGTTAAGGCAGTACTTC. It translates to CASSETPGLGLRQYF.

The rearrangement links TRBV28 to TRBJ1-1, with 9 bases aligning to TRBD1. Germline V gene data show CDR1 as MDHEN and CDR2 as SYDVKM. The junction had 8 bases not matched to a gene; V was cut back by 5 bases and J by 10 bases. The CDR3 length is 13 residues. The CDR3 coding sequence is TGTGCCAGCAGTCTCGGACAGGGGAGGGGAGCTTTCTTT. Translating gives CASSLGQGRGAFF.

For the CDR3, the DNA is TGTGCCAGCAGCGCATGGACAGGAATTAATGAAAAACTGTTTTTT. Amino acids: CASSAWTGINEKLFF. V usage is TRBV9 and J usage is TRBJ1-4; 7 positions match TRBD1. In germline, CDR1 is SGDLS, CDR2 YYNGEE. Trimming at V came to 3 bases and at J to 4 bases, leaving 6 bases not matched to a gene. CDR3 length: 15 residues.

The chain is built from TRBV7-2 and TRBJ1-2; no definite D call. The germline gives CDR1 SGHTA, CDR2 FQGNSA. The CDR3 spans 15 residues. Trimming cost V 4 bases and J 4 bases, with 16 bases left between them. The CDR3: CASSSTTLGGYGYTF. In nucleotides, the CDR3 is TGTGCCAGCAGCTCGACTACATTAGGTGGCTATGGCTACACCTTC.

A remark on this clone: The same CDR3 is also encoded by other DNA sequences in this sample. The gene calls are TRBV9 and TRBJ2-2, with TRBD1 identical over 8 bases. CDR1 SGDLS and CDR2 YYNGEE come from the germline V gene. CDR3 length: 15 residues. After removal of 2 bases from V and 1 base from J, the junction contained 1 base not matched to a gene. DNA for the CDR3: TGTGCCAGCAGCGTCGGACAGGGGAACACCGGGGAGCTGTTTTTT. This codes for CASSVGQGNTGELFF. Variable domain in full (rest from reference TRBV9 and TRBJ2-2): DSGVTQTPKHLITATGQRVTLRCSPRSGDLSVYWYQQSLDQGLQFLIQYYNGEERAKGNILERFSAQQFPDLHSELNLSSLELGDSALYFCASSVGQGNTGELFFGEGSRLTVL.